The rows below give T cell receptor beta chains drawn from one sample of a study of blood T cells in healthy people across ages. MiXCR, applied by TCRdb to the 5' RACE reads, yields one record per CDR3 protein. The sample lists 1.6 million or so distinct CDR3 sequences, about 31% seen once, with approximately 10% in the top ten. The sequencing input was blood. The source is a woman aged 25 to 45 in good health. CDR3s leave out the opening cysteine and the closing phenylalanine or tryptophan. The order of the fields is clone size, J gene, V gene, CDR3 protein. Size values are once, few and many counts, or a class for expanded clones, and some rows have none.

>few|TRBJ2-3|TRBV5-1
ASSGGTSGLGTDTQY
>few|TRBJ2-7|TRBV28
ASIPMGAGAYEQY
>-|TRBJ2-2|TRBV18
ASSPLADGELF
>-|TRBJ2-5|TRBV7-6
ASSLGANGGPETQY
>many|TRBJ2-5|TRBV25-1
ASRRTSGIETQY
>few|TRBJ2-7|TRBV19
ASSTRLAYEQY
>-|TRBJ2-6|TRBV28
ASSPTGTGRSGANVLT
>-|TRBJ2-3|TRBV2
ASSERGAFTDTQY
>few|TRBJ2-3|TRBV6-2/TRBV6-3
ASSYSGASGRDTQY
>-|TRBJ2-1|TRBV20-1
SAARLSSYNEQF
>-|TRBJ2-7|TRBV29-1
SVGLPSTYEQY
>many|TRBJ1-1|TRBV7-3
ASSLNRNTEAF
>-|TRBJ1-2|TRBV20-1
SARDFTGKANYGYT
>-|TRBJ2-7|TRBV2
ASSVRPPGASVINEQY
>few|TRBJ1-5|TRBV7-2
ASSLGGTVSNQPQH
>many|TRBJ2-4|TRBV11-1
ASSKYLRSPRDIQY
>few|TRBJ1-1|TRBV20-1
SASYQDTEAF
>-|TRBJ1-3|TRBV7-9
ASRPTGDRAQY
>few|-|TRBV20-1
SAFIPPETQY
>few|TRBJ2-7|TRBV7-6
ASSASLLAGGPFYEQY
>few|TRBJ1-5|TRBV20-1
SASDDSNQPQH
>-|TRBJ1-4|TRBV28
ASSLREGAELF
>few|TRBJ2-1|TRBV6-6
ASSLYGTEGYEQF
>-|TRBJ1-4|TRBV20-1
SEKRGEKLF
>few|TRBJ2-1|TRBV7-3
ASSLTSGPAVYNEQF
>few|TRBJ2-5|TRBV9
ASSAGTSGPETQY
>-|TRBJ2-1|TRBV18
ASSPNGGSSSYNEQF
>-|TRBJ2-1|TRBV12-3/TRBV12-4
ASSLLAGILNEQF
>-|TRBJ1-5|TRBV3-1
ASSQSGGGGQPQH
>-|TRBJ2-5|TRBV6-5
ASSIPTGTGTETQY
>-|TRBJ2-1|TRBV7-2
ASSLMSGGSDEQF
>-|TRBJ2-3|TRBV13
ASSSGQGETDTQY
>-|TRBJ2-3|TRBV9
ASSGSTSGGFDTQY
>-|TRBJ2-5|TRBV5-1
ASALTLGETQY
>once|TRBJ2-2|TRBV11-2
ASSPPRARSWLRANTGELF
>-|TRBJ2-1|TRBV2
ASSAGLAGSSEQF
>-|TRBJ2-1|TRBV3-1
ASSQPLAGGHPHNEQF
>many|TRBJ2-5|TRBV20-1
SASEPSPQETQY